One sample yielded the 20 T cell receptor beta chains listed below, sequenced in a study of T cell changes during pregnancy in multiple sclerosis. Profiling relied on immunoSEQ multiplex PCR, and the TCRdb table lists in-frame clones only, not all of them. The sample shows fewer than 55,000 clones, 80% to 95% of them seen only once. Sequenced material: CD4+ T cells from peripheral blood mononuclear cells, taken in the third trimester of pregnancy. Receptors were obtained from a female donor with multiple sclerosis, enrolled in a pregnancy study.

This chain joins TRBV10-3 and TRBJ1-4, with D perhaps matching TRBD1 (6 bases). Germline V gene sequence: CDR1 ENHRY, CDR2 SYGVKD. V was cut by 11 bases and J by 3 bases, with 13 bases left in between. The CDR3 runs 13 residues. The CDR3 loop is CAARGEANEKLFF. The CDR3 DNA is TGTGCCGCCAGGGGCGAGGCTAATGAAAAACTGTTTTTT.

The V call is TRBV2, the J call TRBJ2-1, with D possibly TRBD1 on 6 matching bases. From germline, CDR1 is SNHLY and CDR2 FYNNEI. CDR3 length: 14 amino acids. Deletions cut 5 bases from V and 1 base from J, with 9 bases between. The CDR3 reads CASSLQGSYNEQFF. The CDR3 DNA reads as TGTGCCAGCAGTCTACAGGGATCCTACAATGAGCAGTTCTTC.

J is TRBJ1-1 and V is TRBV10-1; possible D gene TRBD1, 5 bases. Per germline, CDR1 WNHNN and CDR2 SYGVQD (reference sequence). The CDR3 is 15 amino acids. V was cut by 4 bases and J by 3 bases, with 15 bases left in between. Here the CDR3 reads CASSVPGDGHTEAFF. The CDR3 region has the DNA TGCGCCAGCAGTGTTCCGGGGGACGGTCACACTGAAGCTTTCTTT.

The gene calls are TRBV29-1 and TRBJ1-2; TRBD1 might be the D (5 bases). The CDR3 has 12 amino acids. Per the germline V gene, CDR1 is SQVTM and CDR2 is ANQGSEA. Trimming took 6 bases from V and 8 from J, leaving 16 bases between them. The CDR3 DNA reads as TGCAGCGTGGGAGGACACCCAGGCGGCTACACCTTC. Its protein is CSVGGHPGGYTF. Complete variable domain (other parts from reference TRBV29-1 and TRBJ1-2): SAVISQKPSRDICQRGTSLTIQCQVDSQVTMMFWYRQQPGQSLTLIATANQGSEATYESGFVIDKFPISRPNLTFSTLTVSNMSPEDSSIYLCSVGGHPGGYTFGSGTRLTVV.

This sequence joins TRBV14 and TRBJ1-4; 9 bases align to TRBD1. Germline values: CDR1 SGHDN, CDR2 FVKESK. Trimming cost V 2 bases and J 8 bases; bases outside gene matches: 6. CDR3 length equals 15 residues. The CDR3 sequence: CASSQPWTGVEKLFF. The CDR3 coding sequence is TGTGCCAGCAGCCAACCTTGGACAGGGGTGGAAAAACTGTTTTTT.

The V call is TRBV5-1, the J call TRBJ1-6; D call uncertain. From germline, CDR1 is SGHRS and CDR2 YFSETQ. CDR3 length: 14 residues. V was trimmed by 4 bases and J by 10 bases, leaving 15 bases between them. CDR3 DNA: TGCGCCAGCAGCCCGGCGGCCGCGGGGTCACCCCTCCACTTT. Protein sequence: CASSPAAAGSPLHF.

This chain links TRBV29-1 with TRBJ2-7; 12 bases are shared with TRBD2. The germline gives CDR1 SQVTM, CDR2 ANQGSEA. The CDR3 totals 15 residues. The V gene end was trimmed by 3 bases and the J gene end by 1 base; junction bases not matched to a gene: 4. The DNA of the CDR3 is TGCAGCGTTGAGGGAGGGACTAGCGGGTCCTACGAGCAGTACTTC. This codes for CSVEGGTSGSYEQYF.

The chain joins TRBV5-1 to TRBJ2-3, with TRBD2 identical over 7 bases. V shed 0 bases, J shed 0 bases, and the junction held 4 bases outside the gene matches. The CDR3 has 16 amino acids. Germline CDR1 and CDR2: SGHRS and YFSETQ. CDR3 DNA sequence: TGCGCCAGCAGCTTGGTCGGGGGACTAAGCACAGATACGCAGTATTTT. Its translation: CASSLVGGLSTDTQYF.

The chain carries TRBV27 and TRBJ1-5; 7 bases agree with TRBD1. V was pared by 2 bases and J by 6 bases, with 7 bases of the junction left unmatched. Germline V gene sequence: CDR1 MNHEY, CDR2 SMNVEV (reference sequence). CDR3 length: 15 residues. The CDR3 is CASSLRGGRFQPQHF. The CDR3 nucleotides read TGTGCCAGCAGTTTAAGAGGGGGCAGGTTTCAGCCCCAGCATTTT.

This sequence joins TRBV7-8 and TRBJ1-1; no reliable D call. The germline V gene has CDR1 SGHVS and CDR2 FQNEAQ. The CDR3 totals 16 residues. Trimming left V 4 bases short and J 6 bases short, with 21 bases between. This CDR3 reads CASSSPLQPRNPEAFF. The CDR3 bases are TGTGCCAGCAGCTCGCCATTACAGCCTCGCAACCCTGAAGCTTTCTTT.

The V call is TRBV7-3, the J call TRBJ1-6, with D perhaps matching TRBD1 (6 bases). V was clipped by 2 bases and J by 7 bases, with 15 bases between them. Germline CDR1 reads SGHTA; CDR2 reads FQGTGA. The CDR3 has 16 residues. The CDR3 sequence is CASSLSGETGNSPLHF. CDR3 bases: TGTGCCAGCAGCTTATCAGGGGAAACTGGGAATTCACCCCTCCACTTT.

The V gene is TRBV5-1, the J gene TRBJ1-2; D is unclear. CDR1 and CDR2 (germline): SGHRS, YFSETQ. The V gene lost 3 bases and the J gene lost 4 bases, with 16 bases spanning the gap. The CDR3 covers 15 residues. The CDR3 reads CASSSPGEGGYGYTF. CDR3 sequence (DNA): TGCGCCAGCAGCTCCCCCGGCGAGGGAGGCTATGGCTACACCTTC.

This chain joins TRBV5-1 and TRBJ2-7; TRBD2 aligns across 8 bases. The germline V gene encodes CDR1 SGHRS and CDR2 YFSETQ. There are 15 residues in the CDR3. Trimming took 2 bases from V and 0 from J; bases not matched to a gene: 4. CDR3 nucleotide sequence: TGCGCCAGCAGCTTCGCAGCGGGGGCCTCCTACGAGCAGTACTTC. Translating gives CASSFAAGASYEQYF.

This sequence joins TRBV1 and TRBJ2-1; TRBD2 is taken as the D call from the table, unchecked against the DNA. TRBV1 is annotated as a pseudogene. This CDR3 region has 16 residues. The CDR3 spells CTSSPRSQAGNNEQFF. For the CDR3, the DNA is TGCACCAGCAGCCCCCGCAGCCAGGCGGGTAACAATGAGCAGTTCTTC.

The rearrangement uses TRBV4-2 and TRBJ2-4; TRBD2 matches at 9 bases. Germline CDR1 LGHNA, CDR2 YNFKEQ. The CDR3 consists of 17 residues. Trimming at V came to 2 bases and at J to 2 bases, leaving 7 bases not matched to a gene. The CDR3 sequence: CASSQQRGDESKNIQYF. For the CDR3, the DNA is TGTGCCAGCAGCCAACAGCGGGGGGACGAGTCCAAAAACATTCAGTACTTC.

The CDR3 loop reads CASRRTSGGTDTQYF. CDR3 bases: TGTGCCAGTAGGCGGACTAGCGGCGGCACAGATACGCAGTATTTT. This sequence joins TRBV19 and TRBJ2-3; TRBD2 agrees at 10 bases. Germline V gene lookup returns CDR1 LNHDA and CDR2 SQIVND (reference sequence). CDR3 length: 15 residues. The V segment lost 6 bases and the J segment 1 base; nucleotides outside the gene matches: 4.

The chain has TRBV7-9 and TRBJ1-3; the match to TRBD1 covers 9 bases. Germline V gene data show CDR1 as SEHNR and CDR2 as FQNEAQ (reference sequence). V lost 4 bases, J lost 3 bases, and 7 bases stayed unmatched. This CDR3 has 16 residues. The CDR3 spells CASSSPGTGLGNTIYF. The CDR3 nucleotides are TGTGCCAGCAGCTCGCCGGGGACAGGGCTTGGAAACACCATATATTTT.

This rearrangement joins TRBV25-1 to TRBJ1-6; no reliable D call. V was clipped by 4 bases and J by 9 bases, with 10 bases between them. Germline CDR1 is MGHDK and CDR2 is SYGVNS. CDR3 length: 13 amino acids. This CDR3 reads CASSVLEGSPLHF. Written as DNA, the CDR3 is TGTGCCAGCAGTGTACTCGAGGGTTCACCCCTCCACTTT.

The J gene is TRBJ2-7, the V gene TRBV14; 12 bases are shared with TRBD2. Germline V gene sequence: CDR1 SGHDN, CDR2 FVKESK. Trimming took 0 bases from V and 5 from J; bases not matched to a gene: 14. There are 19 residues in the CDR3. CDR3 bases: TGTGCCAGCAGCCAAGAGAGCGGCCTAGCGGGGGGGATTACGAACGAGCAGTACTTC. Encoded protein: CASSQESGLAGGITNEQYF.

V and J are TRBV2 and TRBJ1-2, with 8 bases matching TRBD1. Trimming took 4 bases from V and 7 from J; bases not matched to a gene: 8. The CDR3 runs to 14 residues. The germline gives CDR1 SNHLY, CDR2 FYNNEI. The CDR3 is CASSADRATLGYTF. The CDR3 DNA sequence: TGTGCCAGCAGTGCGGACAGGGCGACTCTTGGCTACACCTTC. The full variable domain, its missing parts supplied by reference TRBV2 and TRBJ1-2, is EPEVTQTPSHQVTQMGQEVILRCVPISNHLYFYWYRQILGQKVEFLVSFYNNEISEKSEIFDDQFSVERPDGSNFTLKIRSTKLEDSAMYFCASSADRATLGYTFGSGTRLTVV.